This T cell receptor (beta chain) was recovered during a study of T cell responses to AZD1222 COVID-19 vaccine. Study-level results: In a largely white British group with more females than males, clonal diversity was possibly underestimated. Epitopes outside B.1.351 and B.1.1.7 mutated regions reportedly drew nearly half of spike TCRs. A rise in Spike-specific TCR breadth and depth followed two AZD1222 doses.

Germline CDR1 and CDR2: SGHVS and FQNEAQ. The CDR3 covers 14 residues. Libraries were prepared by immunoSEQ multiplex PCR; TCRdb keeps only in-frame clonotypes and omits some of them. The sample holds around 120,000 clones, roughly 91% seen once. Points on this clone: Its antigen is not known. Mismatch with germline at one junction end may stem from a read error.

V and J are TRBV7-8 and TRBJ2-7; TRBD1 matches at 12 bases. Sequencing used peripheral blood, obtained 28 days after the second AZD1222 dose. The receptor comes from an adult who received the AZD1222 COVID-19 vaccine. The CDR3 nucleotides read TGTGCCAGCAGCCCAGGGACAGGGGGCTCCCAGGTGCACTTC. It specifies CASSPGTGGSQVHF.